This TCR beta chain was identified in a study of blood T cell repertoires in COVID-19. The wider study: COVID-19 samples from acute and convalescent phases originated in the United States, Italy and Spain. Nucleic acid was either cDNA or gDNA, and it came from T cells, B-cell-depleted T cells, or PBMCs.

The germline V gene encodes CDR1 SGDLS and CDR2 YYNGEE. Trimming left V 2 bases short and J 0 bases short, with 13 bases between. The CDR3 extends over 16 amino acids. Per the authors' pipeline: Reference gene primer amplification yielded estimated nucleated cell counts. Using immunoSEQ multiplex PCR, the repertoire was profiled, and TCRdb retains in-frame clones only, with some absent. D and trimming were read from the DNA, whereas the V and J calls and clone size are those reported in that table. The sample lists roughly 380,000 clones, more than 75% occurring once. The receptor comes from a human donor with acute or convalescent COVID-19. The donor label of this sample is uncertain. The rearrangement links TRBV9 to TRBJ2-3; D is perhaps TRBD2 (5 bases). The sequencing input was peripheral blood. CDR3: CASSVGSGTSTDTQYF. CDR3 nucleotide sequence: TGTGCCAGCAGCGTGGGGAGCGGAACTAGCACAGATACGCAGTATTTT.